The clone carrying this T cell receptor (beta chain) is classed as medium-sized. Germline CDR1 MNHNS, CDR2 SASEGT. The CDR3 runs to 12 residues. V shed 6 bases and J shed 3 bases, with 6 bases lying between them. This sample was included in a study of CD4 and CD8 cells across lung adenocarcinoma regions. TCRdb used MiXCR to reprocess the PCR reads, holding one entry per CDR3 protein. Here the sample spans under 30,000 distinct CDR3 sequences, approximately 53% being singletons. This chain joins TRBV6-1 and TRBJ2-1; the D is unclear. The sequence was obtained from a male donor with lung adenocarcinoma. The CD4 and CD8 labels of this study may be unreliable. Sequencing used CD8+ T cells from the center of a lung tumor. The CDR3 nucleotides read TGTGCCAGCAGCCTAAACTACAATGAGCAGTTCTTC. Encoded protein: CASSLNYNEQFF.